This T cell receptor (beta chain) was profiled in a study of CD8 T cells in ankylosing spondylitis. Making use of molecular barcodes, quantitative 5'-RACE generated TCR beta libraries. One entry per CDR3 protein results from TCRdb running MiXCR on the 5' RACE reads. In the table there are 450,000 to 550,000 distinct CDR3 sequences, about 5.4% of which are singletons. Study observations and caveats: Blood from ankylosing spondylitis patients appeared to carry a characteristic roughly 8-variant TCR beta motif. According to the report, clones linked to the disease were significantly enriched in matched synovial fluid samples taken from ankylosing spondylitis patients. Disease-linked clones had a CD8+ phenotype and relatively low frequency in peripheral blood.

In this sample, this clonotype turned up many times. The antigen remains undetermined. The CDR3 has 17 amino acids. V lost 1 base and J lost 6; bases outside the gene matches: 12. The germline gives CDR1 SGHRS, CDR2 YFSETQ. V usage is TRBV5-1 and J usage is TRBJ2-3, with 9 bases matching TRBD1. This receptor was identified in a male donor with ankylosing spondylitis. Sequenced input: blood, either unsorted or a sorted T cell fraction (not recorded which). The CDR3 nucleotides are TGCGCCAGCAGCTTGTGGGCTCCGGGACAGGGTGGCGATACGCAGTATTTT. It encodes CASSLWAPGQGGDTQYF.